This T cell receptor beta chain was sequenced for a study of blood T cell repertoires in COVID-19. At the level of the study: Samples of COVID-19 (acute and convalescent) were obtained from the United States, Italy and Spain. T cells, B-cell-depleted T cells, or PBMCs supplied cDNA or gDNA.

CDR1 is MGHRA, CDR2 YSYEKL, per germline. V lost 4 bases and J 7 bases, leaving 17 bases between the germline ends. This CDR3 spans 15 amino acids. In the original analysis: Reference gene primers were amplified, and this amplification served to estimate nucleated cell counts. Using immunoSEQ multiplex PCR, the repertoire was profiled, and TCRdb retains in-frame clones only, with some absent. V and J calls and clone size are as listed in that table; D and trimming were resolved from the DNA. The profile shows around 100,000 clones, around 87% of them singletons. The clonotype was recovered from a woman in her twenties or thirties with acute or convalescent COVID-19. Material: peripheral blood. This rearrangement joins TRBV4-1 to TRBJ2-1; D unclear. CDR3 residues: CASSPASRIGNEQFF. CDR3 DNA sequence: TGCGCCAGCAGCCCGGCCTCGCGGATTGGAAATGAGCAGTTCTTC.